The 22 T cell receptor beta chains presented below share a single source sample, sequenced in a study of blood T cell repertoires in COVID-19 (TCRdb year 2020). The library was made by the immunoSEQ multiplex PCR assay. TCRdb provides this immuneACCESS table in a form limited to in-frame rearrangements. Some clones are lacking; in checked studies, under half of them reflect an unresolved V gene, and why the rest are absent is not known. This sample comprises 200,000 to 300,000 clones, about 89% of them detected only once. Together, the top ten hold under 9.5% of the sample. The sequenced sample was PBMCs or T cells enriched from blood (not recorded which). The receptors stem from a man in his forties who had recovered from COVID-19.

The chain recombines TRBV7-8 with TRBJ2-7; D is perhaps TRBD2 (6 bases). Trimming took 1 base from V and 3 from J, leaving 16 bases between them. CDR1 is SGHVS and CDR2 is FQNEAQ in the germline V gene. The CDR3 covers 16 residues. The CDR3 loop is CASSLGWVRGDYEQYF. Written as DNA, the CDR3 is TGTGCCAGCAGCTTAGGATGGGTGCGGGGAGACTACGAGCAGTACTTC.

The chain employs TRBV29-1 and TRBJ1-4; perhaps TRBD1 as D (5 bases). The V end was cut by 0 bases, the J end by 2 bases, with 7 bases between. The CDR3 is 14 residues long. Germline V lookup: CDR1 SQVTM, CDR2 ANQGSEA. CDR3 coding DNA: TGCAGCGTTGAAGATCGGGGGACTAATGAAAAACTGTTTTTT. Translation gives CSVEDRGTNEKLFF. Together with reference TRBV29-1 and TRBJ1-4, the CDR3 gives the full variable domain: SAVISQKPSRDICQRGTSLTIQCQVDSQVTMMFWYRQQPGQSLTLIATANQGSEATYESGFVIDKFPISRPNLTFSTLTVSNMSPEDSSIYLCSVEDRGTNEKLFFGSGTQLSVL.

This chain uses TRBV6-6 with TRBJ1-1, with 7 bases that match TRBD1. Trimming took 2 bases from V and 0 from J; bases not matched to a gene: 6. This CDR3 is 16 amino acids long. The germline gives CDR1 MNHNY, CDR2 SVGAGI (reference sequence). Here the CDR3 reads CASSYLRTGMNTEAFF. The CDR3 DNA reads as TGTGCCAGCAGTTACCTGAGGACAGGAATGAACACTGAAGCTTTCTTT.

This chain uses TRBV3-1 (or the pseudogene TRBV3-2) with TRBJ2-1, with D possibly matching TRBD1 (5 bases). Germline CDR1 and CDR2: LGHDT and YNNKEL (reference sequence). The CDR3 covers 14 residues. V was cut by 7 bases and J by 5 bases, with 15 bases left in between. In DNA, the CDR3 is TGTGCCAGCACCCCGCAGGGCATGAACAATGAGCAGTTCTTC. It translates to CASTPQGMNNEQFF.

This sequence joins TRBV7-2 and TRBJ2-7, with 7 nucleotides matching TRBD1. The CDR3 has 14 residues. The germline V gene has CDR1 SGHTA and CDR2 FQGNSA. After removal of 5 bases from V and 2 bases from J, the junction contained 6 bases not matched to a gene. This CDR3 reads CASSPYRGTYEQYF. CDR3 nucleotide sequence: TGTGCCAGCAGCCCCTACAGGGGAACCTACGAGCAGTACTTC.

The chain recombines TRBV12-3 or TRBV12-4 with TRBJ2-4, with 9 bases fitting TRBD1. V lost 6 bases to trimming and J lost 7 bases; unmatched junction nucleotides: 4. This CDR3 comprises 13 residues. The CDR3 DNA reads as TGTGCCAGCAGCCCGGGACAGGGTAACATTCAGTACTTC. Amino acids: CASSPGQGNIQYF.

This clone was seen once. The rearrangement uses TRBV5-1 and TRBJ2-4, with D maybe TRBD2 (6 bases). Per germline, CDR1 SGHRS and CDR2 YFSETQ. The CDR3 runs 14 residues. The V end was cut by 2 bases, the J end by 7 bases, with 13 bases between. The DNA for the CDR3 is TGCGCCAGCAGCTTAGCGGGCCCAAGGAACATTCAGTACTTC. Its translation: CASSLAGPRNIQYF. Variable domain in full (rest from reference TRBV5-1 and TRBJ2-4): KAGVTQTPRYLIKTRGQQVTLSCSPISGHRSVSWYQQTPGQGLQFLFEYFSETQRNKGNFPGRFSGRQFSNSRSEMNVSTLELGDSALYLCASSLAGPRNIQYFGAGTRLSVL.

V and J are TRBV6-1 and TRBJ1-5, with D hard to call. This CDR3 region has 15 residues. Germline loops: CDR1 MNHNS, CDR2 SASEGT. Trimming stripped 3 bases from V and 0 bases from J, with 9 bases between. The DNA for the CDR3 is TGTGCCAGCAGTGAGTCGACACTTAGCAATCAGCCCCAGCATTTT. Its translation: CASSESTLSNQPQHF.

V and J are TRBV5-1 and TRBJ1-4; tentative D call: TRBD1 (5 bases). Per the germline V gene, CDR1 is SGHRS and CDR2 is YFSETQ. This CDR3 has 15 amino acids. V was shortened by 0 bases and J by 6 bases, with 12 bases between the two germline ends. DNA of the CDR3: TGCGCCAGCAGCTTGGCACAGGAAGGGGATGAAAAACTGTTTTTT. Translation gives CASSLAQEGDEKLFF.

The chain employs TRBV4-2 and TRBJ2-7; 10 nucleotides agree with TRBD2. The CDR3 extends over 20 amino acids. The germline V gene encodes CDR1 LGHNA and CDR2 YNFKEQ. V lost 1 base and J lost 0; bases outside the gene matches: 15. CDR3 sequence (DNA): TGTGCCAGCAGCCAAGTTTGGGTAGATAGCGGGAGGCTGAGCTCCTACGAGCAGTACTTC. It is translated as CASSQVWVDSGRLSSYEQYF.

This clone was counted a few times. The CDR3 here is CASSEGRGFNINEQFF. Here the CDR3 DNA reads TGTGCCAGCAGTGAAGGACGGGGGTTTAATATCAATGAGCAGTTCTTC. This rearrangement joins TRBV6-4 to TRBJ2-1, with a possible D match to TRBD2 (6 bases). V shed 3 bases and J shed 6 bases, with 18 bases lying between them. Looked up from germline, CDR1 is MRHNA and CDR2 is SNTAGT. The CDR3 is 16 amino acids.

V usage is TRBV15 and J usage is TRBJ2-7, with 7 positions matching TRBD1. The CDR3 covers 15 residues. V trimming: 0 bases; J trimming: 6 bases; junction bases outside the gene matches: 8. CDR1 and CDR2 from the germline V gene are LNHNV and YYDKDF (reference sequence). CDR3 protein: CATSRDIEGAGEQYF. The CDR3 bases are TGTGCCACCAGCAGAGATATCGAGGGGGCAGGCGAGCAGTACTTC.

The rearrangement links TRBV9 to TRBJ2-3; D possibly corresponds to TRBD1 (5 bases). Between the trimmed V and J ends, which lost 1 base and 4 bases, there was a span of 19 bases. The length of the CDR3 is 17 residues. The germline V gene has CDR1 SGDLS and CDR2 YYNGEE. CDR3 loop: CASSVKRAGFPADTQYF. As DNA, the CDR3 is TGTGCCAGCAGCGTAAAAAGGGCAGGGTTTCCCGCAGATACGCAGTATTTT.

The chain links TRBV15 to TRBJ2-2; 7 bases fit TRBD1. There are 18 residues in the CDR3. Per the germline V gene, CDR1 is LNHNV and CDR2 is YYDKDF (reference sequence). V was clipped by 1 base and J by 2 bases; unmatched bases: 10. CDR3 sequence reads: CATSRGAGQAENTGELFF. CDR3 nucleotide sequence: TGTGCCACCAGCAGAGGCGCTGGACAGGCAGAAAACACCGGGGAGCTGTTTTTT.

The chain combines TRBV4-1 with TRBJ2-7; 12 nucleotides match TRBD2. With V trimmed by 1 base and J by 2 bases, 6 bases remained unmatched. The CDR3 is 17 amino acids. The V gene's germline CDR1 is MGHRA and CDR2 YSYEKL. Written as DNA, the CDR3 is TGCGCCAGCAGCCAAGTCGCTAGCGGGGGGGCAACCTACGAGCAGTACTTC. Amino acids: CASSQVASGGATYEQYF.

This clone appeared a single time. CDR3 loop: CASSNRGGGQPQHF. CDR3 in DNA: TGTGCCAGCAGCAACAGGGGAGGAGGTCAGCCCCAGCATTTT. The V gene is TRBV28, the J gene TRBJ1-5; TRBD1 aligns across 7 bases. V shed 6 bases, J shed 6 bases, and the junction held 8 bases outside the gene matches. CDR3 length: 14 amino acids. Germline V gene data show CDR1 as MDHEN and CDR2 as SYDVKM.

This clone appeared once. This sequence joins TRBV24-1 and TRBJ2-3, with 8 positions matching TRBD2. The junction had 8 bases not matched to a gene; V was cut back by 3 bases and J by 4 bases. The CDR3 is 16 residues long. Germline CDR1 reads KGHDR; CDR2 reads SFDVKD. For the CDR3, the DNA is TGTGCCACCAGTGATCGGAGCGGGAGCGGTCCAGATACGCAGTATTTT. It codes for CATSDRSGSGPDTQYF.

The rearrangement joins TRBV6-1 to TRBJ2-1, with unresolved D. This CDR3 region has 13 residues. V was pared by 2 bases and J by 3 bases, with 5 bases between. Germline V gives CDR1 MNHNS, CDR2 SASEGT. The CDR3 spells CASSEQIYNEQFF. CDR3 DNA sequence: TGTGCCAGCAGTGAACAGATCTACAATGAGCAGTTCTTC.

The chain recombines TRBV29-1 with TRBJ1-2; 9 bases line up with TRBD1. The CDR3 length is 12 residues. Germline V gene sequence: CDR1 SQVTM, CDR2 ANQGSEA. This CDR3 reads CRPGDRDYGYTF. CDR3 sequence (DNA): TGCAGGCCGGGGGACAGGGACTATGGCTACACCTTC.

V is TRBV6-5 and J is TRBJ1-2; D is ambiguous. Looked up from germline, CDR1 is MNHEY and CDR2 is SVGAGI. Between the trimmed V and J ends, which lost 5 bases and 7 bases, there was a span of 20 bases. The length of the CDR3 is 15 residues. CDR3 nucleotides: TGTGCCAGCAGTACCCAGGAAGGCAGTGTCGGTGGCTACACCTTC. It is translated as CASSTQEGSVGGYTF.

J is TRBJ2-6 and V is TRBV10-1, with 8 bases aligning to TRBD2. CDR1 WNHNN and CDR2 SYGVQD come from the germline V gene (reference sequence). CDR3 length: 18 amino acids. The trim removed 6 bases at V and 0 bases at J, leaving 10 bases unmatched. As DNA, the CDR3 is TGCGCCAGCAGACCCCCCCCGGGGGGGTCCTCTGGGGCCAACGTCCTGACTTTC. Residues: CASRPPPGGSSGANVLTF.

This clone was detected many times. This sequence joins TRBV5-1 and TRBJ2-7, with D tentatively TRBD2 (7 bases). This CDR3 contains 15 residues. The V gene's germline CDR1 is SGHRS and CDR2 YFSETQ. V was shortened by 9 bases and J by 2 bases, with 21 bases between the two germline ends. CDR3 in DNA: TGCGCCACCCGGATGGTCCCGGGGGGCACCTACGAGCAGTACTTC. Residues: CATRMVPGGTYEQYF.